This T cell receptor (beta chain) was sequenced in a study of blood T cell repertoires in COVID-19. Overall study context: Samples of COVID-19 (acute and convalescent) were obtained from the United States, Italy and Spain. In each case, the material was cDNA or gDNA derived from T cells, B-cell-depleted T cells, or PBMCs.

This clone appeared once. This CDR3 comprises 12 residues. Assay used: immunoSEQ multiplex PCR; TCRdb lists only in-frame clones, some missing. Of fewer than 300,000 clones in the sample, 80% to 95% were seen once. Cohort 3 donors were reported recovered after two negative PCRs, clearance, or symptom resolution. Specimen: PBMCs or T cells enriched from blood (not recorded which). The receptor's source is a woman aged 25 to 45 who had recovered from COVID-19. V is TRBV21-1 and J is TRBJ1-2. TRBV21-1 is flagged as a pseudogene. The CDR3 reads CASSSRRRGYTF. CDR3 in DNA: TGTGCCAGCAGCTCTCGTCGTCGGGGCTACACCTTC.